The 18 T cell receptor beta chains listed next were all sequenced from one sample in a study of a mutant IDH1 vaccine in newly diagnosed glioma. The time point denotes: week 47, end of study. Vaccinated patients received 300 ug of mutant IDH1 20-mer peptide per dose, with topical imiquimod. Antigens of these TCRs are unknown. Method: immunoSEQ multiplex PCR; TCRdb's copy keeps in-frame clones and lacks some. The profile covers approximately 60,000 clones, with around 86% appearing a single time and 3.5% to 4% taken by the ten largest. The material was PBMCs, obtained from a glioma patient whose treatment included an IDH1 peptide vaccine. All receptors come from a man aged 25-45 years with glioma.

The V call is TRBV7-9, the J call TRBJ2-5; D uncertain. The CDR3 spans 14 residues. Trimming removed 2 bases from V and 2 bases from J, with 9 bases in between. The V gene's germline CDR1 is SEHNR and CDR2 FQNEAQ (reference sequence). The CDR3 reads CASSLFPQQETQYF. The DNA for the CDR3 is TGTGCCAGCAGCTTATTCCCACAGCAAGAGACCCAGTACTTC.

This clone was observed a handful of times. This CDR3 is CATSRGQGGYQPQHF. CDR3 coding DNA: TGTGCCACCAGCAGAGGACAGGGCGGCTATCAGCCCCAGCATTTT. The rearrangement links TRBV15 to TRBJ1-5; 7 bases align to TRBD1. Trimming at V came to 1 base and at J to 5 bases, leaving 5 bases not matched to a gene. The CDR3 is 15 amino acids. CDR1 and CDR2 (germline): LNHNV, YYDKDF (reference sequence).

The chain recombines TRBV4-2 with TRBJ1-6; D call uncertain. V lost 0 bases to trimming and J lost 3 bases, with 9 bases between them. Germline loops: CDR1 LGHNA, CDR2 YNFKEQ. The CDR3 is 16 residues long. This CDR3 is CASSQERGNYNSPLHF. CDR3 DNA: TGTGCCAGCAGCCAAGAGCGGGGAAACTATAATTCACCCCTCCACTTT.

The chain uses TRBV4-2 and TRBJ1-2, with D uncertain. V was clipped by 3 bases and J by 1 base, with 12 bases between them. CDR1 and CDR2 (germline): LGHNA, YNFKEQ. The CDR3 runs 15 residues. In DNA, the CDR3 is TGTGCCAGCAGCCAGGGCGGTGTCCTTAACTATGGCTACACCTTC. Translating it yields CASSQGGVLNYGYTF.

Only a few counts were recorded for this clone. The gene calls are TRBV30 and TRBJ1-2; the D gene is possibly TRBD1 (6 bases). Germline-derived CDR1 and CDR2 are GTSNPN and SVGIG (reference sequence). The length of the CDR3 is 14 residues. Trimming removed 2 bases from V and 4 bases from J, with 14 bases in between. CDR3: CAWSRPTGAYGYTF. CDR3 coding DNA: TGTGCCTGGAGTAGGCCGACAGGCGCCTATGGCTACACCTTC.

This chain uses TRBV9 with TRBJ1-2, with D perhaps matching TRBD1 (5 bases). CDR1 SGDLS and CDR2 YYNGEE come from the germline V gene. V was trimmed by 7 bases and J by 8 bases, leaving 21 bases between them. This CDR3 has 14 residues. The CDR3 bases are TGTGCCAGCGCGTCCGGGTGGGGGAAGGGAGGCTACACCTTC. Translated, it gives CASASGWGKGGYTF. The full variable domain, in which reference TRBV9 and TRBJ1-2 provide the parts outside the CDR3, is DSGVTQTPKHLITATGQRVTLRCSPRSGDLSVYWYQQSLDQGLQFLIQYYNGEERAKGNILERFSAQQFPDLHSELNLSSLELGDSALYFCASASGWGKGGYTFGSGTRLTVV.

The chain uses TRBV5-6 and TRBJ2-4; no clear D gene. In germline, CDR1 is SGHDT, CDR2 YYEEEE. V was clipped by 4 bases and J by 6 bases, with 17 bases between them. The length of the CDR3 is 15 residues. CDR3 coding DNA: TGTGCCAGCAGCCGCCCGACCCCGGGTGGAAACATTCAGTACTTC. Protein: CASSRPTPGGNIQYF.

The chain has TRBV6-4 and TRBJ1-6, with D unclear. The CDR3 has 13 residues. Germline-derived CDR1 and CDR2 are MRHNA and SNTAGT. The germline V and J ends were trimmed by 2 bases and 7 bases, with 6 bases remaining between them. The CDR3 nucleotides are TGTGCCAGCAGTGACAGGGAAAATTCACCCCTCCACTTT. Encoded protein: CASSDRENSPLHF.

The rearrangement links TRBV4-1 to TRBJ1-4; D call uncertain. The CDR3 is made up of 11 amino acids. In germline, CDR1 is MGHRA, CDR2 YSYEKL. V was clipped by 3 bases and J by 8 bases, with 4 bases between them. The CDR3 coding sequence is TGCGCCAGCAGCCAGAAGGAAAAACTGTTTTTT. Its protein product is CASSQKEKLFF.

This clone was seen only a few times. The chain combines TRBV5-4 with TRBJ2-7, with TRBD1 identical over 7 bases. Germline CDR1 SGHNT, CDR2 YYREEE (reference sequence). This CDR3 comprises 14 residues. The junction had 2 bases not matched to a gene; V was cut back by 0 bases and J by 2 bases. CDR3 bases: TGTGCCAGCAGCTTGGGGGACAGCCCCTACGAGCAGTACTTC. As protein: CASSLGDSPYEQYF.

J is TRBJ1-2 and V is TRBV30; 12 positions agree with TRBD1. The CDR3 sequence is 16 residues long. From germline, CDR1 is GTSNPN and CDR2 SVGIG (reference sequence). J lost 3 bases, V lost 1 base, and 6 bases had no gene match. The CDR3 region is CAWSGGTGGAYYGYTF. CDR3 sequence (DNA): TGTGCCTGGAGTGGCGGGACAGGGGGCGCGTACTATGGCTACACCTTC.

The chain is built from TRBV15 and TRBJ2-1; D not certain. Trimming shortened V by 0 bases and J by 6 bases, and 15 bases separated the two germline ends. The CDR3 spans 16 residues. CDR1 is LNHNV, CDR2 YYDKDF, per germline (reference sequence). The chain's CDR3 is CATSRDLSMDGNEQFF. CDR3 in DNA: TGTGCCACCAGCAGAGATTTGTCCATGGATGGCAATGAGCAGTTCTTC.

The J gene is TRBJ1-2, the V gene TRBV5-1; D is undetermined. Germline CDR1 SGHRS, CDR2 YFSETQ. The V gene lost 5 bases and the J gene lost 4 bases, with 9 bases spanning the gap. The CDR3 extends over 12 amino acids. CDR3 residues: CASSLETYGYTF. CDR3 DNA: TGCGCCAGCAGTTTAGAAACCTATGGCTACACCTTC.

This clone was seen only once. The chain carries TRBV19 and TRBJ1-1, with TRBD1 as a possible D gene (5 bases). V lost 3 bases and J 1 base, leaving 6 bases between the germline ends. This CDR3 contains 13 residues. CDR1 LNHDA and CDR2 SQIVND come from the germline V gene (reference sequence). CDR3 residues: CASSIGGNTEAFF. The CDR3 nucleotides read TGTGCCAGTAGTATCGGGGGGAACACTGAAGCTTTCTTT.

The count of this clone is one. The J gene is TRBJ2-3, the V gene TRBV7-2; D unclear. The CDR3 is made up of 11 amino acids. The V gene lost 0 bases and the J gene lost 5 bases, with 0 bases spanning the gap. Looked up from germline, CDR1 is SGHTA and CDR2 is FQGNSA. Written as DNA, the CDR3 is TGTGCCAGCAGCTTAGCAGATACGCAGTATTTT. Amino acid sequence: CASSLADTQYF.

The chain couples TRBV29-1 to TRBJ2-7; D is unclear. The CDR3 is 11 residues long. CDR1 is SQVTM and CDR2 is ANQGSEA in the germline V gene. Between the trimmed V and J ends, which lost 6 bases and 1 base, there was a span of 7 bases. Written as DNA, the CDR3 is TGCAGCGTCGTAGAGTCCTACGAGCAGTACTTC. Translated: CSVVESYEQYF.

This clone has more than one count but fewer than ten. The J gene is TRBJ1-1, the V gene TRBV9; TRBD1 matches at 8 bases. Germline CDR1 SGDLS, CDR2 YYNGEE. CDR3 length: 15 amino acids. Losses at the gene ends were 0 bases for V and 5 bases for J; bases not matched to a gene: 6. DNA of the CDR3: TGTGCCAGCAGCGTAGTAGGACAGGGATTAACTGAAGCTTTCTTT. It is translated as CASSVVGQGLTEAFF.

The chain is built from TRBV2 and TRBJ1-1; 7 positions match TRBD1. The CDR3 runs to 14 residues. Germline lookup yields CDR1 SNHLY and CDR2 FYNNEI. The V segment lost 8 bases and the J segment 1 base; nucleotides outside the gene matches: 7. This CDR3 is CASGGQLRNTEAFF. For the CDR3, the DNA is TGTGCCAGCGGGGGACAGCTTAGGAACACTGAAGCTTTCTTT.